This T cell receptor beta chain was retrieved from a study of identical twins (dated by TCRdb to about 2016). The study in broad terms: To test whether fetal clonotypes persist, the study used deep sequencing on TCR alpha and beta repertoires from monozygotic twins, unrelated adults of various ages, and cord blood. Replicate twin experiments were performed at different times using different library preparation protocols to rule out contamination. Overall results and qualifications from the work: Fewer insertions were carried by abundant cord blood beta clonotypes, a similar but weaker trend appeared in young adult naive repertoires, and no such trend appeared in memory repertoires. Zero-insertion analyses could be partly confounded by invariant T cells such as MAIT and iNKT, though diverse VJ usage argued against such confounding for most clonotypes. Recombination models systematically underestimated out-of-frame TCR alpha sharing in monozygotic twins but agreed with sharing between unrelated individuals. Excess twin sharing in beta out-of-frame sequences was weaker because fewer shared sequences lowered the signal-to-noise ratio. Compared with coincidental sharing between unrelated individuals, out-of-frame TCR alpha sequences shared between twins showed an excess of sequences with low generation probability. Conclusions relied on cross-sectional statistical analysis, since the same donors could not be followed over many years.

In the case of this clonotype: Its specific antigen is unknown. Base qualities are not recorded, but no much larger clone differs from it by a single base.

From its cysteine to its phenylalanine, the CDR3 spans 14 amino acids. The entry retains the CDR3 DNA only, 42 bases that are in frame from base 1. Trimming at the junction amounts to 6 bases on V and 6 bases on J, and the germline ends lie 16 bases apart. Looking up the germline V gene yields CDR1 MNHNS and CDR2 SASEGT. Libraries were made using 5' RACE. Instrument on record: Illumina HiSeq 2000. Template switching introduced a universal primer binding site; the final cDNA contained a unique molecular identifier, enabling accurate counting of TCR cDNA molecules. Specific primers in the conserved constant-segment region were used to synthesize first-strand cDNA for TCR alpha and beta chains. To control for contamination, every cDNA library was double barcoded, receiving both a SMART-Mk sample barcode and Illumina barcodes. Two successive PCR steps introduced TruSeq adapter sequences along with Illumina sample barcodes. The TCR alpha and beta cDNA libraries were sequenced on the Illumina HiSeq platform using custom primers. The published analysis was carried out like this. MiGEC was used to process raw reads and extract unique molecular identifiers, and MiXCR was used to find CDR3 positions. For each individual, recombination models were inferred using an EM algorithm with the repgenHMM and IGoR tools. The analysis of shared clonotypes was done with the tcR package in R, with sharing normalized by the product of cloneset sizes. To study raw recombination without the effects of thymic and clonal selection, out-of-frame nonproductive sequences were analyzed. TCRdb took the public reads, trimmed them with fastp at Q25, ran MiXCR for clone calling and kept in-frame beta chains. Merged by CDR3 protein, the rows form single entries marked with the most common genes and DNA. The V and J calls and clone size come from TCRdb's table, not from the authors' own analysis. A total of 460,000 or so distinct CDR3 sequences appear in this sample, approximately 15% of them only once. In total, the top ten clones hold about 0.52% of the sample.

Only healthy Caucasian donors were included. The twin cohort comprised three pairs of female monozygotic twins, all aged roughly 18 to 30 years. Positive isolation kits from Invitrogen were used to isolate the CD4+ and CD8+ T cell populations. These records were also assigned to another study, of yellow fever vaccine responses in identical twins. Looking at the second paper: The authors reported that the T cell response to vaccination in identical twins appeared partly convergent and partly personalized. Focusing on identical twins, the study followed the T cell clones that responded to the vaccine, and did so with precision.

This TCR was sampled from a woman aged 18-30 years in good health. Recombination connected TRBV6-1 to TRBJ2-3, with a tentative D call of TRBD1 or TRBD2, each matching 5 bases. The sequencing input was CD4+ T cells sorted from blood. The base sequence is TGTGCCAGCAGGAAGGCAGTGGGGGAGGATACGCAGTATTTT. The encoded protein is CASRKAVGEDTQYF.